The 11 T cell receptor beta chains below all came from one sample that was sequenced in a study of cytomegalovirus exposure and HLA in healthy donors. In the PCR, 60 Vbeta and 13 Jbeta primers were used. Using immunoSEQ multiplex PCR, the repertoire was profiled, and TCRdb retains in-frame clones only, with some absent. The sample consists of around 94,000 clones, over 60% of them appearing once. The sequencing sample was made of PBMCs. The receptors stem from a woman in her 40s in good health and CMV-seropositive.

This chain links TRBV19 with TRBJ1-6, with TRBD1 matching 9 bases. This CDR3 comprises 18 residues. V was pared by 7 bases and J by 0 bases, with 10 bases of the junction left unmatched. Germline CDR1 reads LNHDA; CDR2 reads SQIVND (reference sequence). The CDR3 nucleotides read TGTGCCAGTACCCCACTCGGACAGGGGAGCTCCTATAATTCACCCCTCCACTTT. Its translation: CASTPLGQGSSYNSPLHF.

This clone appeared once. The V call is TRBV6-8, the J call TRBJ2-4; 10 positions match TRBD2. This CDR3 is 21 amino acids long. In germline, CDR1 is MNHGY, CDR2 SAAAGT. The V segment lost 3 bases and the J segment 3 bases; nucleotides outside the gene matches: 20. CDR3 sequence: CASSYRPLLAGEGGGKNIQYF. CDR3 in DNA: TGTGCCAGCAGTTATAGGCCATTGCTAGCGGGAGAGGGGGGAGGCAAAAACATTCAGTACTTC.

The table lists this clone with a count of one. The rearrangement joins TRBV9 to TRBJ1-1, with TRBD1 matching 8 bases. From germline, CDR1 is SGDLS and CDR2 YYNGEE. The V gene end was trimmed by 4 bases and the J gene end by 7 bases; junction bases not matched to a gene: 9. The CDR3 sequence is 14 residues long. The CDR3 sequence: CASSSGTGTSEAFF. In nucleotides, the CDR3 is TGTGCCAGCAGCTCCGGGACAGGTACGAGTGAAGCTTTCTTT.

Remarks on this clone: One end of the junction does not line up with germline, which may come from a read error. The rearrangement links TRBV7-7 to TRBJ2-5, with 7 positions matching TRBD1. The germline V gene encodes CDR1 SSHAT and CDR2 FNYEAQ (reference sequence). CDR3 length: 15 residues. CDR3 sequence (DNA): TGTGCTAGCAGCTCCGGACAGGTGGGGCAAGAGACCCAGTACTTC. Translating gives CASSSGQVGQETQYF.

This CDR3 reads CSITSGTQETQYF. The CDR3 DNA is TGCAGCATTACTAGCGGAACCCAAGAGACCCAGTACTTC. The chain carries TRBV29-1 and TRBJ2-5; 8 bases are a match to TRBD2. This CDR3 contains 13 residues. V shed 8 bases and J 1 base; nucleotides not matched to a gene: 6. Germline V gene sequence: CDR1 SQVTM, CDR2 ANQGSEA.

This rearrangement joins TRBV7-9 to TRBJ2-3; 8 bases fit TRBD2. The junction had 8 bases not matched to a gene; V was cut back by 4 bases and J by 2 bases. Per the germline V gene, CDR1 is SEHNR and CDR2 is FQNEAQ (reference sequence). The CDR3 has 16 residues. The CDR3 nucleotides are TGTGCCAGCAGCTATCCAGCGGGGGCCCTCACAGATACGCAGTATTTT. It translates to CASSYPAGALTDTQYF.

The chain has TRBV6-1 and TRBJ1-6; 7 bases line up with TRBD1. Germline V gene data show CDR1 as MNHNS and CDR2 as SASEGT. The CDR3 is made up of 16 amino acids. The V segment lost 4 bases and the J segment 6 bases; nucleotides outside the gene matches: 9. CDR3 residues: CASSGGPGTANSPLHF. In DNA form, the CDR3 reads TGTGCCAGCAGTGGTGGACCCGGGACAGCTAATTCACCCCTCCACTTT.

The J gene is TRBJ2-5, the V gene TRBV11-2; 8 nucleotides align to TRBD1. V trimming: 5 bases; J trimming: 2 bases; junction bases outside the gene matches: 7. The CDR3 spans 15 residues. CDR1 is SGHAT and CDR2 is FQNNGV in the germline V gene. This CDR3 is CASSLGQGRQETQYF. For the CDR3, the DNA is TGTGCCAGCAGCCTCGGACAGGGACGGCAAGAGACCCAGTACTTC.

J is TRBJ1-2 and V is TRBV4-1, with 8 bases identical to TRBD1. The CDR3 runs 16 residues. Germline assignment: CDR1 MGHRA and CDR2 YSYEKL. V shed 4 bases, J shed 3 bases, and the junction held 10 bases outside the gene matches. CDR3 coding DNA: TGCGCCAGCAGCCTTCAACCAGGGGGCGCGGACTATGGCTACACCTTC. Protein: CASSLQPGGADYGYTF.

This chain uses TRBV7-3 with TRBJ2-5; TRBD1 agrees at 10 bases. J gave up 5 bases and V 1 base, and 10 bases lay outside the gene matches. Germline V lookup: CDR1 SGHTA, CDR2 FQGTGA. This CDR3 has 17 residues. The CDR3 here is CASSLNPPTGGEETQYF. CDR3 DNA sequence: TGTGCCAGCAGCTTAAATCCGCCGACAGGGGGCGAGGAGACCCAGTACTTC.

This clone was recorded only once. The V gene is TRBV19, the J gene TRBJ2-2, with 8 bases lining up with TRBD1. This CDR3 is built from 17 residues. Looked up from germline, CDR1 is LNHDA and CDR2 is SQIVND (reference sequence). Germline trimming cut 4 bases from V and 4 bases from J; bases unmatched to any gene: 11. In DNA form, the CDR3 reads TGTGCCAGTAGTAATGGGGGCAGGGGGCCGGTCACCGGGGAGCTGTTTTTT. The encoded protein is CASSNGGRGPVTGELFF.